The entry that follows covers one T cell receptor beta chain sequence. Its antigen is not identified. Clones were sequenced by immunoSEQ multiplex PCR, and TCRdb holds only the in-frame ones, with some missing. The sample carries around 130,000 clones, 85% to 90% recorded once. The data are from a study of cytomegalovirus exposure and HLA in healthy donors. Study-level points and caveats: 150 or so TCR beta chains were listed as cytomegalovirus-associated. Reportedly, cytomegalovirus status was diagnosed with high sensitivity and specificity.

Trimming pared 2 bases from V and 2 bases from J, leaving 12 bases between. The length of the CDR3 is 16 residues. Germline V gene sequence: CDR1 MNHEY, CDR2 SVGAGI. The chain uses TRBV6-5 and TRBJ1-4; D not resolved. The source is a woman aged 30 to 39 in good health and CMV-seronegative. Sample: PBMCs. The CDR3 sequence: CASSYRGPSTNEKLFF. CDR3 in DNA: TGTGCCAGCAGTTACAGAGGGCCAAGCACTAATGAAAAACTGTTTTTT.